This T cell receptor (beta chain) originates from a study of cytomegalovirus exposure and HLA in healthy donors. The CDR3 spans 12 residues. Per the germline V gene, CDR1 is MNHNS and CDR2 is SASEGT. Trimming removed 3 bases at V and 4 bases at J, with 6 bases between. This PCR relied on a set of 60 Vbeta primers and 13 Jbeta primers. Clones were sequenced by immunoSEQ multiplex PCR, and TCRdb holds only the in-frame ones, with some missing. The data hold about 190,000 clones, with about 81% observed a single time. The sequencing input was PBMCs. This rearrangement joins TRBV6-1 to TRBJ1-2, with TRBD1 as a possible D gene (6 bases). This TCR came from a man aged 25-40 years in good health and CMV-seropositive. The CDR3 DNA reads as TGTGCCAGCAGTGAGACAGGCTATGGCTACACCTTC. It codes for CASSETGYGYTF.